Below, 27 T cell receptor beta chains from the same sample are listed, as sequenced in a study of T-cell memory formation after mild COVID-19. Using its own MiXCR run on the 5' RACE reads, TCRdb lists one record per CDR3 protein. Here the sample spans 500,000 to 600,000 distinct CDR3 sequences, around 17% being singletons. Material: PBMCs or a T cell subset sorted from them (not recorded which). Receptors were obtained from an adult woman who had mild COVID-19 (a few samples of this study predate the infection). Cell type and time point are not known.

The J gene is TRBJ1-5, the V gene TRBV19, with TRBD1 as a possible D gene (5 bases). Germline V gives CDR1 LNHDA, CDR2 SQIVND (reference sequence). Trimming took off 1 base at V and 5 bases at J, with 9 bases between the two ends. CDR3 length: 14 residues. The chain's CDR3 is CASSIAKGHQPQHF. Written as DNA, the CDR3 is TGTGCCAGTAGTATAGCTAAGGGGCATCAGCCCCAGCATTTT. Full variable domain (outside the CDR3, taken from reference TRBV19 and TRBJ1-5): DGGITQSPKYLFRKEGQNVTLSCEQNLNHDAMYWYRQDPGQGLRLIYYSQIVNDFQKGDIAEGYSVSREKKESFPLTVTSAQKNPTAFYLCASSIAKGHQPQHFGDGTRLSIL.

The V gene is TRBV25-1, the J gene TRBJ1-5; no firm D call. With 1 base removed from V and 6 bases from J, the gap between germline ends came to 13 bases. CDR3 length: 15 residues. Germline lookup yields CDR1 MGHDK and CDR2 SYGVNS. CDR3 DNA sequence: TGTGCCAGCAGTGAATCTGGGGTCGGAAGTCAGCCCCAGCATTTT. Translating it yields CASSESGVGSQPQHF. Full variable domain (missing parts from reference TRBV25-1 and TRBJ1-5): EADIYQTPRYLVIGTGKKITLECSQTMGHDKMYWYQQDPGMELHLIHYSYGVNSTEKGDLSSESTVSRIRTEHFPLTLESARPSHTSQYLCASSESGVGSQPQHFGDGTRLSIL.

The chain uses TRBV3-1 and TRBJ1-1; the D is unclear. The CDR3 extends over 14 amino acids. V lost 4 bases and J 1 base, leaving 10 bases between the germline ends. In germline, CDR1 is LGHDT, CDR2 YNNKEL (reference sequence). CDR3 sequence (DNA): TGTGCCAGCAGCCGAGCCCATCGGAACACTGAAGCTTTCTTT. Translating it yields CASSRAHRNTEAFF.

This clonotype occurred a few times. V and J are TRBV4-3 and TRBJ2-4; TRBD2 aligns across 7 bases. With 3 bases clipped from V and 4 bases from J, the junction kept 9 bases outside the gene matches. CDR3 length equals 16 residues. Germline values: CDR1 LGHNA, CDR2 YSLEER. CDR3 sequence reads: CASSHRLALGKNIQYF. For the CDR3, the DNA is TGCGCCAGCAGCCATCGACTAGCTCTGGGGAAAAACATTCAGTACTTC.

This clonotype was observed a handful of times. J is TRBJ2-7 and V is TRBV20-1; weak D call: TRBD1 (6 bases). CDR1 is DFQATT, CDR2 SNEGSKA, per germline (reference sequence). Deletions cut 0 bases from V and 3 bases from J, with 12 bases between. The CDR3 totals 14 residues. The CDR3 is CSARDHQGYYEQYF. The CDR3 DNA sequence: TGCAGTGCTAGAGATCATCAGGGGTACTACGAGCAGTACTTC.

This clonotype was seen a few times. V usage is TRBV19 and J usage is TRBJ1-4, with 9 nucleotides matching TRBD1. Germline V gene lookup returns CDR1 LNHDA and CDR2 SQIVND (reference sequence). The CDR3 has 18 residues. J gave up 0 bases and V 3 bases, and 8 bases lay outside the gene matches. The CDR3 is CASSIGTGRVATNEKLFF. The CDR3 DNA is TGTGCCAGTAGTATCGGGACAGGGCGAGTCGCAACTAATGAAAAACTGTTTTTT.

This clonotype has just a few counts. J is TRBJ1-1 and V is TRBV2; the D gene is possibly TRBD1 (5 bases). In germline, CDR1 is SNHLY, CDR2 FYNNEI. CDR3 length equals 16 residues. Trimming cost V 6 bases and J 0 bases, with 17 bases left between them. CDR3 DNA: TGTGCCAGCAGATATACCGGGACGGCTTTGAACACTGAAGCTTTCTTT. It encodes CASRYTGTALNTEAFF. The whole variable domain, filled in from reference TRBV2 and TRBJ1-1, reads EPEVTQTPSHQVTQMGQEVILRCVPISNHLYFYWYRQILGQKVEFLVSFYNNEISEKSEIFDDQFSVERPDGSNFTLKIRSTKLEDSAMYFCASRYTGTALNTEAFFGQGTRLTVV.

The CDR3 DNA is TGTGCCACCGGACTAGCGGGAATGACATATACGCAGTATTTT. As protein: CATGLAGMTYTQYF. This rearrangement joins TRBV24-1 to TRBJ2-3; TRBD2 matches at 12 bases. The germline CDR1 and CDR2 sequences are KGHDR and SFDVKD. V shed 9 bases and J 7 bases; nucleotides not matched to a gene: 7. The CDR3 is 14 amino acids.

This clonotype was observed a handful of times. V is TRBV4-1 and J is TRBJ1-2; D is perhaps TRBD1 (5 bases). CDR3 length: 15 residues. Germline CDR1 and CDR2: MGHRA and YSYEKL. V was cut by 5 bases and J by 3 bases, with 16 bases left in between. The CDR3 nucleotides read TGCGCCAGCAGCTTCTCTTTTGGGACGGACTATGGCTACACCTTC. As protein: CASSFSFGTDYGYTF.

This chain uses TRBV9 with TRBJ2-7; D unresolved. The CDR3 consists of 15 residues. Germline V gene sequence: CDR1 SGDLS, CDR2 YYNGEE. The germline V and J ends were trimmed by 0 bases and 6 bases, with 16 bases remaining between them. The CDR3 nucleotides read TGTGCCAGCAGCGTAGATGACGGTAGATTAACCGAGCAGTACTTC. It specifies CASSVDDGRLTEQYF.

This clonotype was observed a few times. The chain uses TRBV7-8 and TRBJ1-2; D remains ambiguous. This CDR3 has 15 amino acids. CDR1 is SGHVS, CDR2 FQNEAQ, per germline. The ends were cut back, 1 base at V and 4 bases at J, with 13 bases in the middle. The CDR3 sequence is CASSLDSWGSYGYTF. The CDR3 DNA is TGTGCCAGCAGCTTAGATTCTTGGGGATCCTATGGCTACACCTTC.

This clonotype was detected a few times. The chain links TRBV30 to TRBJ2-5, with D possibly TRBD1 on 6 matching bases. V was shortened by 3 bases and J by 13 bases, with 21 bases between the two germline ends. Germline V CDR1 and CDR2: GTSNPN, SVGIG (reference sequence). The length of the CDR3 is 13 residues. The CDR3 nucleotides are TGTGCCTGGAGCTTAAAGCCGGGACACCCACCGTACTTC. It codes for CAWSLKPGHPPYF.

The genes are TRBV19 and TRBJ2-7; D unclear. V was pared by 3 bases and J by 6 bases, with 12 bases between. This CDR3 region has 13 residues. CDR1 LNHDA and CDR2 SQIVND come from the germline V gene (reference sequence). The DNA for the CDR3 is TGTGCCAGTAGTATCCCCCTGGAAGGCGAGCAGTACTTC. Translating gives CASSIPLEGEQYF.

J is TRBJ2-3 and V is TRBV2, with a weak D call TRBD2 (6 bases). V lost 4 bases and J 3 bases, leaving 17 bases between the germline ends. This CDR3 has 16 amino acids. Germline-derived CDR1 and CDR2 are SNHLY and FYNNEI. CDR3 DNA: TGTGCCAGCAGTGGGGGGGACTGGTCGGTGACAGATACGCAGTATTTT. Protein sequence: CASSGGDWSVTDTQYF.

Ten or more counts support this clonotype. The chain has TRBV7-6 and TRBJ2-1; D unclear. Germline CDR1 is SGHVS and CDR2 is FNYEAQ. This CDR3 is built from 15 residues. Trimming took off 1 base at V and 0 bases at J, with 7 bases between the two ends. The CDR3 DNA reads TGTGCCAGCAGCTTAGTGTCAGGCTCCTACAATGAGCAGTTCTTC. It specifies CASSLVSGSYNEQFF.

The DNA for the CDR3 is TGTGCCAGCAGCAGGAGGGGCGCGAAAAACATTCAGTACTTC. Translated: CASSRRGAKNIQYF. The chain uses TRBV5-6 and TRBJ2-4; D possibly corresponds to TRBD2 (6 bases). CDR1 and CDR2 (germline): SGHDT, YYEEEE. The V and J ends lost 4 bases and 4 bases respectively, with 12 bases between them. CDR3 size: 14 residues.

This clonotype was observed a handful of times. V gene TRBV6-5 combines with J gene TRBJ2-3; 13 bases match TRBD2. This CDR3 is 15 amino acids long. J was trimmed by 10 bases and V by 6 bases; bases with no gene match: 10. Germline V gene data show CDR1 as MNHEY and CDR2 as SVGAGI. The chain's CDR3 is CASSELAGGPHAQYF. In nucleotides, the CDR3 is TGTGCCAGCAGCGAACTAGCGGGGGGGCCCCATGCGCAGTATTTT.

This clonotype was seen only a few times. This chain uses TRBV5-4 with TRBJ1-1; 7 bases are a match to TRBD1. The CDR3 is 17 amino acids. Germline V CDR1 and CDR2: SGHNT, YYREEE (reference sequence). Germline trimming cut 1 base from V and 0 bases from J; bases unmatched to any gene: 9. This CDR3 is CASSLLRGRLVNTEAFF. The CDR3 DNA follows: TGTGCCAGCAGCTTGTTAAGGGGGCGGCTGGTGAACACTGAAGCTTTCTTT.

The rearrangement joins TRBV4-3 to TRBJ2-6; 13 bases match TRBD2. The CDR3 loop spans 18 amino acids. The V gene's germline CDR1 is LGHNA and CDR2 YSLEER. V trimming: 4 bases; J trimming: 3 bases; junction bases outside the gene matches: 6. The CDR3 reads CASSRTGLAGDGANVLTF. CDR3 DNA: TGCGCCAGCAGCCGGACCGGACTAGCGGGAGATGGGGCCAACGTCCTGACTTTC.

This CDR3 reads CASSLEGTGMVEQFF. CDR3 DNA: TGTGCCAGCAGCTTAGAGGGGACAGGGATGGTTGAGCAGTTCTTC. The V and J genes are TRBV11-3 and TRBJ2-1, with TRBD1 matching 9 bases. The CDR3 has 15 amino acids. Germline loops: CDR1 SGHNT, CDR2 YENEEA. The V segment lost 0 bases and the J segment 9 bases; nucleotides outside the gene matches: 6.

This clonotype was picked up a small number of times. The gene calls are TRBV9 and TRBJ2-2; D is perhaps TRBD2 (7 bases). V lost 3 bases to trimming and J lost 7 bases, with 16 bases between them. This CDR3 spans 15 amino acids. Germline-derived CDR1 and CDR2 are SGDLS and YYNGEE. CDR3 in amino acids: CASSARGALRGELFF. The CDR3 DNA reads as TGTGCCAGCAGCGCTCGGGGGGCCCTACGCGGGGAGCTGTTTTTT.

The rearrangement links TRBV4-2 to TRBJ1-1, with D possibly matching TRBD1 (6 bases). This CDR3 has 15 residues. V was clipped by 4 bases and J by 0 bases, with 12 bases between them. Germline V gene sequence: CDR1 LGHNA, CDR2 YNFKEQ. CDR3 residues: CASSRGQGMNTEAFF. DNA for the CDR3: TGTGCCAGCAGCCGCGGTCAGGGGATGAACACTGAAGCTTTCTTT.

This clonotype was detected only a few times. CDR3 bases: TGTGCCAGCCGACCTAATGGGGGCACAGATACGCAGTATTTT. Residues: CASRPNGGTDTQYF. The chain recombines TRBV21-1 with TRBJ2-3. TRBV21-1 is listed as a pseudogene. The CDR3 has 14 residues.

The rearrangement links TRBV5-6 to TRBJ2-1; no definite D call. Germline V gives CDR1 SGHDT, CDR2 YYEEEE. The CDR3 is made up of 12 amino acids. V was clipped by 6 bases and J by 10 bases, with 14 bases between them. CDR3 nucleotide sequence: TGTGCCAGCAAGGACCCAGATCGAGAGCAGTTCTTC. This encodes CASKDPDREQFF.

This clonotype was counted a few times. V usage is TRBV7-2 and J usage is TRBJ2-7; 9 nucleotides line up with TRBD2. Germline V gives CDR1 SGHTA, CDR2 FQGNSA. J lost 3 bases, V lost 5 bases, and 11 bases had no gene match. This CDR3 is built from 16 residues. CDR3 DNA: TGTGCCAGCAGCCCAGAGGCGTTAGCGGGGGTCTACGAGCAGTACTTC. Its protein is CASSPEALAGVYEQYF. Based on the CDR3 plus reference TRBV7-2 and TRBJ2-7, the full variable domain is GAGVSQSPSNKVTEKGKDVELRCDPISGHTALYWYRQSLGQGLEFLIYFQGNSAPDKSGLPSDRFSAERTGGSVSTLTIQRTQQEDSAVYLCASSPEALAGVYEQYFGPGTRLTVT.

The chain uses TRBV11-1 and TRBJ1-2, with unresolved D. The V end lost 5 bases, the J end lost 4 bases, and 20 bases lay between the germline ends. The germline V gene encodes CDR1 SGHAT and CDR2 FQDESV (reference sequence). CDR3 length: 16 amino acids. The CDR3 DNA reads as TGTGCCAGCAGCCTACGCAGTGGTGGCATTCCCTATGGCTACACCTTC. Its translation: CASSLRSGGIPYGYTF. Filled out from reference TRBV11-1 and TRBJ1-2, the complete variable domain reads EAEVAQSPRYKITEKSQAVAFWCDPISGHATLYWYRQILGQGPELLVQFQDESVVDDSQLPKDRFSAERLKGVDSTLKIQPAELGDSAMYLCASSLRSGGIPYGYTFGSGTRLTVV.

In its sample, this clonotype was seen a few times. The V gene is TRBV20-1, the J gene TRBJ2-3; perhaps TRBD2 as D (6 bases). The ends were cut back, 4 bases at V and 2 bases at J, with 13 bases in the middle. This CDR3 is built from 14 residues. CDR1 DFQATT and CDR2 SNEGSKA come from the germline V gene (reference sequence). DNA for the CDR3: TGCAGTGCTAAGGCCGGGGGAGCCACAGATACGCAGTATTTT. The encoded protein is CSAKAGGATDTQYF.